This T cell receptor beta chain was captured in a study of CD8 T cells in ankylosing spondylitis. For TCR beta, libraries came from quantitative 5'-RACE with molecular barcodes. MiXCR was run by TCRdb on the 5' RACE reads, yielding one entry per CDR3 protein. The sample holds some 140,000 distinct CDR3 sequences, 6% to 8% seen once. This clonotype was counted many times. Its antigen remains unidentified. Study results and caveats: Previous work reported some of these motif variants in the synovial fluid and blood of reactive arthritis. Roughly eight highly homologous variants formed a TCR beta motif that appeared characteristic of ankylosing spondylitis blood. Disease-associated clones were reportedly significantly overrepresented in matched ankylosing spondylitis synovial fluid.

The CDR3 is made up of 12 amino acids. Looked up from germline, CDR1 is DFQATT and CDR2 is SNEGSKA (reference sequence). The V end was cut by 0 bases, the J end by 11 bases, with 13 bases between. The clonotype comes from a female donor with ankylosing spondylitis or in good health (not recorded which). Sequenced material: blood, either unsorted or a sorted T cell fraction (not recorded which). This chain uses TRBV20-1 with TRBJ1-2; D unclear. This CDR3 reads CSARDRRREYTF. CDR3 in DNA: TGCAGTGCTAGAGATCGACGCCGAGAGTACACCTTC.